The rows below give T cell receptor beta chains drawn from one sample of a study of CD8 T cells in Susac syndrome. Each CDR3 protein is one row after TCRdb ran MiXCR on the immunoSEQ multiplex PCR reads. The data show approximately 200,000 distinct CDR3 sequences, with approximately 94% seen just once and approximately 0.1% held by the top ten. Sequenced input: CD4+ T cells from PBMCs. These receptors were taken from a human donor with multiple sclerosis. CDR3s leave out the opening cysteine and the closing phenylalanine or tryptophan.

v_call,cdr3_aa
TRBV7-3,ASSLGASGGQETQY
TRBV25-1,ASSPRLDTIGNTIY
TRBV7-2,ASSLAHFVSNEQF
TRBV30,AWSVSLANTEAF
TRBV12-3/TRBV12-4,ASSLATGWSDTQY
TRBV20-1,SARSSGAGEKLF
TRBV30,AWRAQGDQETQY
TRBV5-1,ASSRTGTTLQETQY
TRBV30,ACRTEETQY
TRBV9,ASSVEGRGRESPLH
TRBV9,ASSVSLEDRAF
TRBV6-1,ASSDRDRVVSNEQF
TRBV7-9,ASSRTGWDEKLF
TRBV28,ASSSATGSNQPQH
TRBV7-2,ASSLLLQTGYGNSPLH
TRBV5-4,ASSFGQGSVGYT
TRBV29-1,SVEDRVKGTEAF
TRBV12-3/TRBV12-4,ASSFWTGAFHEQY
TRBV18,ASSPNYGYT
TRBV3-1,ASSQSISNQPQH
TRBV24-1,ATSDSPGGGSGELF
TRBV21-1,ASRGRTNTEAF
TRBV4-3,ASSQRQGPYEQY
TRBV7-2,ASSLVVNTEAF
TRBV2,ARSRDSNTEAF
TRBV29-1,SARRGTSGLSSYNEQF
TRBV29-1,SVEGSNTEAF
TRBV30,AWSVLAGSSYNEQF
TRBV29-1,SVVQNYGYT
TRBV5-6,ASSRSPRETQY
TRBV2,ASSELLVRRPEQF
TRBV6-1,ASSEMRGKDTQY
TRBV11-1,ASSFDNYGYT
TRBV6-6,ASSYGSGGAPEQF
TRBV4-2,ASSQDVTRDFSYEQY
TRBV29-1,SMRTGSGLFSRAEAF
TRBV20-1,SARKPGTGNTEAF
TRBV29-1,SVFDNEQF
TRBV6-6,ASSYPGQGVTGELF
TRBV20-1,SARFNQGDNAAY
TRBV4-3,ASSQEPPGATYEQY
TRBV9,ASSATGDQETQY
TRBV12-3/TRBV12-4,ASSPNPGLNTGELF
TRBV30,AWSPTWGGLDYEQY
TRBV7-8,ASSPKRGATDTQY
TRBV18,ASSPGDRGGVGYT
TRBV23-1,ASSPPRRGETEAF
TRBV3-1,ASSQDARGGSGYT
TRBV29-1,SVVPLRGTEAF
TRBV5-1,ASTELAGEDTQY
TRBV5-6,ASSAEGGYYGYT
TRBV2,ASTGQIQQY
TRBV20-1,SARISAGFDQPQH
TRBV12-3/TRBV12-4,ASSQGPAGYGYT
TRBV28,ASSLWDSNAF
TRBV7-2,ASSLGLGRVNQPQH
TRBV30,AWLQGANQPQH
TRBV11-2,ASTSDPEGGELF
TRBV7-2,ASSPGTAIQETQY